The subject of this entry is one TCR beta chain. Authors' data handling: It was from reference gene primer amplification that nucleated cell counts were estimated. TCRdb's copy holds only in-frame clones and misses some; the assay was immunoSEQ multiplex PCR. The V and J calls and the clone size are those of that table, but D and trimming were determined from the DNA. The data show about 260,000 clones, with approximately 86% seen just once and approximately 2% held by the top ten. This specimen comes from a study of blood T cell repertoires in COVID-19. On the study more broadly: The United States, Italy and Spain were the sources of the acute and convalescent COVID-19 samples. T cells, B-cell-depleted T cells, or PBMCs provided the cDNA or gDNA that served as material.

This TCR was recovered from a man aged 30 to 45 with active or convalescent COVID-19. Sequencing was carried out using peripheral blood.

The CDR3 is CASIPKGLAEETQYF. In DNA form, the CDR3 reads TGTGCCAGCATCCCTAAGGGGCTAGCGGAAGAGACCCAGTACTTC. V and J are TRBV3-1 (or the pseudogene TRBV3-2) and TRBJ2-5; 7 nucleotides match TRBD2. Germline lookup yields CDR1 LGHDT and CDR2 YNNKEL (reference sequence). This CDR3 has 15 residues. V was clipped by 7 bases and J by 3 bases; unmatched bases: 11.